The clone carrying this T cell receptor (beta chain) was found once. This sample was taken from a study of cytotoxic CD8 clonotypes in ibrutinib-treated CLL. V was trimmed by 4 bases and J by 6 bases, leaving 18 bases between them. The germline V gene encodes CDR1 SGHNT and CDR2 YENEEA. The CDR3 contains 16 residues. Profiled with immunoSEQ multiplex PCR; TCRdb holds only in-frame clones, not every one. The repertoire holds about 17,000 clones, with about 70% as singletons. The clonotype originates from a human donor with chronic lymphocytic leukemia. The V gene is TRBV11-3, the J gene TRBJ2-2; D gene ambiguous. The specimen comprised PBMCs, sampled after 12 months of ibrutinib treatment. CDR3: CASSSNWAPKAGELFF. CDR3 coding DNA: TGTGCCAGCAGCTCCAATTGGGCCCCGAAAGCCGGGGAGCTGTTTTTT.